These 27 T cell receptor beta chains originate from one sample sequenced in a study of radiotherapy plus CTLA-4 blockade in lung cancer. Some clones are missing from TCRdb's copy, which holds only in-frame ones; the method was immunoSEQ multiplex PCR. The sample contains approximately 94,000 clones, around 80% of which appear only once. The material sequenced was peripheral blood, taken from a patient treated with radiotherapy plus ipilimumab. These receptors came from a human donor with non-small cell lung cancer that progressed on radiotherapy plus ipilimumab.

The rearrangement links TRBV19 to TRBJ2-2; 7 positions agree with TRBD2. The V and J ends lost 6 bases and 5 bases, in that order; junction bases with no gene match: 9. The CDR3 spans 15 residues. Germline V gene sequence: CDR1 LNHDA, CDR2 SQIVND (reference sequence). CDR3 region: CASSIPSGRTGELFF. The CDR3 nucleotides are TGTGCCAGTAGCATACCTAGCGGAAGAACCGGGGAGCTGTTTTTT.

This rearrangement joins TRBV19 to TRBJ1-1, with D hard to call. Germline CDR1 LNHDA, CDR2 SQIVND (reference sequence). This CDR3 contains 15 residues. V was trimmed by 3 bases and J by 3 bases, leaving 14 bases between them. The DNA of the CDR3 is TGTGCCAGTAGTATGTTGTCCAGCTGGGACACTGAAGCTTTCTTT. Translated: CASSMLSSWDTEAFF.

This clone was observed a few times. This chain joins TRBV4-1 and TRBJ1-1, with D unresolved. Germline CDR1 reads MGHRA; CDR2 reads YSYEKL. This CDR3 has 15 residues. V was clipped by 1 base and J by 6 bases, with 15 bases between them. Here the CDR3 reads CASSQGLGIGPEAFF. CDR3 in DNA: TGCGCCAGCAGCCAAGGTTTGGGCATAGGTCCTGAAGCTTTCTTT.

This chain joins TRBV7-6 and TRBJ2-1, with TRBD2 matching over 10 bases. The CDR3 totals 17 residues. The trim removed 1 base at V and 4 bases at J, leaving 7 bases unmatched. Germline assignment: CDR1 SGHVS and CDR2 FNYEAQ. The CDR3 here is CASSLVRAGGGYNEQFF. Written as DNA, the CDR3 is TGTGCCAGCAGCTTAGTGAGAGCGGGAGGGGGGTACAATGAGCAGTTCTTC. The variable domain in full, completed from reference TRBV7-6 and TRBJ2-1, reads GAGVSQSPRYKVTKRGQDVALRCDPISGHVSLYWYRQALGQGPEFLTYFNYEAQQDKSGLPNDRFSAERPEGSISTLTIQRTEQRDSAMYRCASSLVRAGGGYNEQFFGPGTRLTVL.

V is TRBV6-5 and J is TRBJ1-4; no definite D call. Trimming removed 5 bases at V and 1 base at J, with 11 bases between. This CDR3 is 15 amino acids long. Germline V gene lookup returns CDR1 MNHEY and CDR2 SVGAGI. The CDR3 loop is CASSGPVVTNEKLFF. For the CDR3, the DNA is TGTGCCAGCAGTGGCCCGGTGGTAACTAATGAAAAACTGTTTTTT.

The rearrangement uses TRBV6-6 and TRBJ2-5, with 9 bases lining up with TRBD1. This CDR3 contains 14 residues. Germline trimming cut 8 bases from V and 5 bases from J; bases unmatched to any gene: 9. The V gene's germline CDR1 is MNHNY and CDR2 SVGAGI (reference sequence). In DNA form, the CDR3 reads TGTGCCAGCGATCAAACAGGGGGCCGGGAGACCCAGTACTTC. Residues: CASDQTGGRETQYF.

The chain is built from TRBV27 and TRBJ2-1; no definite D call. The germline V gene encodes CDR1 MNHEY and CDR2 SMNVEV (reference sequence). This CDR3 is 14 amino acids long. Trimming left V 9 bases short and J 0 bases short, with 12 bases between. The chain's CDR3 is CASGRAISYNEQFF. CDR3 DNA sequence: TGTGCCAGTGGGCGAGCCATCTCCTACAATGAGCAGTTCTTC.

The rearrangement uses TRBV9 and TRBJ2-1; D is possibly TRBD1 (8 bases). The V end was cut by 1 base, the J end by 7 bases, with 24 bases between. The CDR3 consists of 18 residues. Germline lookup yields CDR1 SGDLS and CDR2 YYNGEE. The CDR3 loop is CASSVYQGQGLGGNEQFF. The CDR3 DNA follows: TGTGCCAGCAGCGTATACCAAGGACAGGGTTTGGGGGGGAATGAGCAGTTCTTC.

The rearrangement uses TRBV27 and TRBJ2-2; D possibly matches TRBD1 or TRBD2 (5 bases each). Trimming stripped 5 bases from V and 2 bases from J, with 15 bases between. Germline V gene sequence: CDR1 MNHEY, CDR2 SMNVEV (reference sequence). CDR3 length equals 16 residues. CDR3 nucleotide sequence: TGTGCCAGCAGTCTCTACCCGGGACCAAACACCGGGGAGCTGTTTTTT. It is translated as CASSLYPGPNTGELFF.

Here the CDR3 DNA reads TGTGCCAGCAGTCACGGGGGGAGATTTTTGAACACTGAAGCTTTCTTT. This translates into CASSHGGRFLNTEAFF. This chain connects TRBV27 to TRBJ1-1, with TRBD1 as a possible D gene (5 bases). This CDR3 has 16 residues. Trimming removed 5 bases at V and 0 bases at J, with 16 bases between. CDR1 and CDR2 (germline): MNHEY, SMNVEV (reference sequence).

V is TRBV5-1 and J is TRBJ2-1; D remains unclear. The V and J ends lost 0 bases and 0 bases respectively, with 10 bases between them. The CDR3 is 16 residues long. Germline V gene lookup returns CDR1 SGHRS and CDR2 YFSETQ. This CDR3 is CASSLEPDSSYNEQFF. The CDR3 region has the DNA TGCGCCAGCAGCTTGGAACCGGATAGCTCCTACAATGAGCAGTTCTTC.

The rearrangement links TRBV5-5 to TRBJ2-7; TRBD2 matches at 10 bases. The CDR3 sequence is 17 residues long. V trimming: 3 bases; J trimming: 1 base; junction bases outside the gene matches: 10. Per germline, CDR1 SGHKS and CDR2 YYEKEE (reference sequence). The chain's CDR3 is CASSWEVAGGPSYEQYV. For the CDR3, the DNA is TGTGCCAGCAGCTGGGAGGTAGCGGGAGGCCCATCCTACGAGCAGTACGTC.

The rearrangement links TRBV5-1 to TRBJ2-6; no definite D call. The CDR3 is made up of 15 amino acids. The germline CDR1 and CDR2 sequences are SGHRS and YFSETQ. The ends were cut back, 3 bases at V and 4 bases at J, with 11 bases in the middle. CDR3: CASSSLVGGANVLTF. The CDR3 DNA is TGCGCCAGCAGCTCCCTAGTGGGGGGGGCCAACGTCCTGACTTTC. The whole variable domain, remainder taken from reference TRBV5-1 and TRBJ2-6, is KAGVTQTPRYLIKTRGQQVTLSCSPISGHRSVSWYQQTPGQGLQFLFEYFSETQRNKGNFPGRFSGRQFSNSRSEMNVSTLELGDSALYLCASSSLVGGANVLTFGAGSRLTVL.

The chain has TRBV6-1 and TRBJ2-3; no clear D gene. CDR3 length equals 10 residues. Germline V gene lookup returns CDR1 MNHNS and CDR2 SASEGT. Between the trimmed V and J ends, which lost 5 bases and 6 bases, there was a span of 3 bases. The CDR3: CASSFDTQYF. The CDR3 DNA reads TGTGCCAGCAGTTTTGATACGCAGTATTTT.

As regards this clone: A junction boundary mismatches the germline segment, possibly from a read error. The chain recombines TRBV6-1 with TRBJ2-7; tentative D call: TRBD2 (5 bases). Germline loops: CDR1 MNHNS, CDR2 SASEGT. The CDR3 spans 18 residues. CDR3: CAGSEAPRGGGSSYEQYF. The DNA for the CDR3 is TGTGCCGGCAGTGAAGCCCCTCGGGGTGGCGGAAGCTCCTACGAGCAGTACTTC.

The genes are TRBV27 and TRBJ2-5, with D possibly being TRBD2 (7 bases). The germline gives CDR1 MNHEY, CDR2 SMNVEV (reference sequence). The CDR3 extends over 15 amino acids. The V end was cut by 1 base, the J end by 4 bases, with 13 bases between. The CDR3 nucleotides read TGTGCCAGCAGTTTATGGGGGGGGCTCGGAGAGACCCAGTACTTC. It encodes CASSLWGGLGETQYF.

The chain is built from TRBV5-1 and TRBJ2-5; D may be TRBD1 (6 bases). Germline V lookup: CDR1 SGHRS, CDR2 YFSETQ. V lost 4 bases, J lost 0 bases, and 7 bases lay in between. This CDR3 spans 13 amino acids. The CDR3 DNA follows: TGCGCCAGCAGCAGGGACAACCAAGAGACCCAGTACTTC. Its translation is CASSRDNQETQYF.

V usage is TRBV4-1 and J usage is TRBJ2-5, with D possibly matching TRBD2 (6 bases). Trimming removed 4 bases from V and 5 bases from J, with 20 bases in between. The CDR3 covers 16 residues. Per the germline V gene, CDR1 is MGHRA and CDR2 is YSYEKL. The CDR3 spells CASSRAPVGRGETQYF. CDR3 sequence (DNA): TGCGCCAGCAGCCGCGCCCCAGTCGGGAGAGGGGAGACCCAGTACTTC.

The V call is TRBV5-4, the J call TRBJ2-1; 7 positions match TRBD2. After removal of 4 bases from V and 7 bases from J, the junction contained 14 bases not matched to a gene. This CDR3 has 16 residues. Germline V lookup: CDR1 SGHNT, CDR2 YYREEE (reference sequence). The CDR3 reads CASSTTGGRITNEQFF. The DNA for the CDR3 is TGTGCCAGCAGCACGACCGGCGGGAGAATTACGAATGAGCAGTTCTTC.

The chain carries TRBV6-6 and TRBJ2-1, with 10 bases aligning to TRBD2. This CDR3 has 14 residues. With V trimmed by 6 bases and J by 5 bases, 4 bases remained unmatched. Germline V gives CDR1 MNHNY, CDR2 SVGAGI (reference sequence). The CDR3 spells CASRSGRVDNEQFF. Here the CDR3 DNA reads TGTGCCAGCAGGAGCGGGAGGGTAGACAATGAGCAGTTCTTC.

The rearrangement links TRBV28 to TRBJ1-3; tentatively, D is TRBD1 (5 bases). Germline-derived CDR1 and CDR2 are MDHEN and SYDVKM. Trimming pared 7 bases from V and 10 bases from J, leaving 20 bases between. This CDR3 comprises 14 residues. CDR3: CASTTGTVGTTIYF. The CDR3 DNA reads TGTGCCAGCACTACCGGGACTGTCGGGACGACCATATATTTT.

V usage is TRBV11-2 and J usage is TRBJ1-5; no firm D call. The CDR3 consists of 16 residues. Looked up from germline, CDR1 is SGHAT and CDR2 is FQNNGV. Trimming pared 5 bases from V and 10 bases from J, leaving 24 bases between. The CDR3 DNA reads TGTGCCAGCAGCCGCCATCCGGGCGGATCCTCGCGACCCCAGCATTTT. Protein sequence: CASSRHPGGSSRPQHF.

The chain joins TRBV29-1 to TRBJ1-5; the D is unclear. Germline CDR1 reads SQVTM; CDR2 reads ANQGSEA. V was clipped by 4 bases and J by 6 bases, with 16 bases between them. The length of the CDR3 is 14 residues. CDR3 sequence (DNA): TGCAGCGTTGTTCCAGACGGGGTAGGTCAGCCCCAGCATTTT. Translated, it gives CSVVPDGVGQPQHF.

The chain is built from TRBV9 and TRBJ2-1, with 7 bases fitting TRBD1. The CDR3 is 16 amino acids. V lost 3 bases and J lost 2; bases outside the gene matches: 8. The germline CDR1 and CDR2 sequences are SGDLS and YYNGEE. The CDR3 region is CASSAQQGPPYNEQFF. In DNA, the CDR3 is TGTGCCAGCAGCGCCCAACAGGGGCCCCCCTACAATGAGCAGTTCTTC.

The V call is TRBV2, the J call TRBJ1-3; 7 bases agree with TRBD1. Germline assignment: CDR1 SNHLY and CDR2 FYNNEI. There are 13 residues in the CDR3. V lost 6 bases to trimming and J lost 8 bases; unmatched junction nucleotides: 7. CDR3 loop: CASSDTGAHTIYF. The DNA of the CDR3 is TGTGCCAGCAGCGATACAGGGGCGCACACCATATATTTT.

J is TRBJ2-2 and V is TRBV7-3; 11 bases align to TRBD2. This CDR3 region has 15 residues. Germline values: CDR1 SGHTA, CDR2 FQGTGA. V shed 5 bases and J 7 bases; nucleotides not matched to a gene: 6. In DNA, the CDR3 is TGTGCCAGCAGCCGAACTAGCGGGAGTGGCGGGGAGCTGTTTTTT. Translated: CASSRTSGSGGELFF.

The genes are TRBV30 and TRBJ2-1; D remains ambiguous. Germline CDR1 is GTSNPN and CDR2 is SVGIG (reference sequence). V lost 0 bases to trimming and J lost 11 bases, with 11 bases between them. This CDR3 region has 12 residues. The CDR3 loop is CAWSVHGSKQFF. The CDR3 bases are TGTGCCTGGAGTGTACATGGTTCAAAGCAGTTCTTC.